This T cell receptor beta chain was captured by sequencing in a study of control samples from healthy donors and cancer patients. This CDR3 has 16 residues. Germline V gene data show CDR1 as MNHEY and CDR2 as SVGEGT. V was pared by 6 bases and J by 2 bases, with 19 bases between. Sequencing used immunoSEQ multiplex PCR; TCRdb keeps in-frame clones, though not all of them. The table lists fewer than 50,000 clones, 85% to 95% of them singletons. V gene TRBV6-2 or TRBV6-3 combines with J gene TRBJ1-1, with D possibly TRBD1 on 6 matching bases. Sequencing used PBMCs. The sequence came from a man aged 25-45 years with colorectal cancer. CDR3: CASSLSYDRLNTEAFF. The CDR3 DNA is TGTGCCAGCAGCCTCTCTTATGACAGGCTCAACACTGAAGCTTTCTTT.